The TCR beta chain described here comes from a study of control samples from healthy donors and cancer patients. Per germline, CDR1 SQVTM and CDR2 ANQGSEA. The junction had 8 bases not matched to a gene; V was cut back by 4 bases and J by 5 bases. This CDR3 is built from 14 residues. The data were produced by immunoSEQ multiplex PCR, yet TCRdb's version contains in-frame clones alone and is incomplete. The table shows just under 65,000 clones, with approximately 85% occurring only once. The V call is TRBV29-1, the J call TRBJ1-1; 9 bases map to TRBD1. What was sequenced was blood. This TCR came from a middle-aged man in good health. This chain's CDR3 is CSVGRNRGRTEAFF. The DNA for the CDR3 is TGCAGCGTTGGGCGGAACAGGGGGCGAACTGAAGCTTTCTTT.